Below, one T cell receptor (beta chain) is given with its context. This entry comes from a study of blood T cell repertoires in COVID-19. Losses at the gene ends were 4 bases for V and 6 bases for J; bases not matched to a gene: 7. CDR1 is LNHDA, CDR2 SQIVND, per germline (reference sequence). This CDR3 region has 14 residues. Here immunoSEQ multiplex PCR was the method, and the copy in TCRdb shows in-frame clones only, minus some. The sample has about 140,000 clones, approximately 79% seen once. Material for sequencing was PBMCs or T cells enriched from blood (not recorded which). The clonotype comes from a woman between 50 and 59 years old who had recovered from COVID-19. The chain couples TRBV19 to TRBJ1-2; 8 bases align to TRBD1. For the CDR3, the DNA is TGTGCCAGTAGTAGAGACAGGGGAACCCATGGCTACACCTTC. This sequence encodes CASSRDRGTHGYTF.